Shown below are 16 T cell receptor beta chains from a single sample sequenced in a study of blood T cell repertoires in COVID-19. Sequenced by immunoSEQ multiplex PCR; TCRdb stores in-frame clones only, minus some. The data contain about 180,000 clones, around 89% of them singletons. Sequencing used peripheral blood. These TCRs come from a woman in her thirties with acute or convalescent COVID-19.

V gene TRBV5-4 combines with J gene TRBJ1-4, with D possibly matching TRBD1 (6 bases). The germline gives CDR1 SGHNT, CDR2 YYREEE (reference sequence). Trimming removed 3 bases from V and 6 bases from J, with 12 bases in between. This CDR3 comprises 14 residues. CDR3 bases: TGTGCCAGCAGCTCTGGACAGCCAGATGAAAAACTGTTTTTT. This gives the protein CASSSGQPDEKLFF.

The chain joins TRBV4-2 to TRBJ2-2, with unresolved D. CDR3 length: 16 residues. The V gene lost 0 bases and the J gene lost 5 bases, with 13 bases spanning the gap. Germline loops: CDR1 LGHNA, CDR2 YNFKEQ. The CDR3 DNA reads TGTGCCAGCAGCCAAGAGATTGCAGATTGGACCGGGGAGCTGTTTTTT. Encoded protein: CASSQEIADWTGELFF.

The chain has TRBV2 and TRBJ2-1; tentatively, D is TRBD2 (6 bases). The length of the CDR3 is 15 residues. Germline CDR1 reads SNHLY; CDR2 reads FYNNEI. Deletions cut 3 bases from V and 2 bases from J, with 11 bases between. The CDR3 nucleotides are TGTGCCAGCAGTGACCTCGGGAGCACCTACAATGAGCAGTTCTTC. This sequence encodes CASSDLGSTYNEQFF.

The V call is TRBV30, the J call TRBJ1-2; D remains ambiguous. The CDR3 length is 11 residues. Germline V gene sequence: CDR1 GTSNPN, CDR2 SVGIG (reference sequence). Trimming cost V 4 bases and J 9 bases, with 12 bases left between them. The CDR3 region is CAWINALSYTF. The CDR3 DNA reads as TGTGCCTGGATTAACGCGTTGAGCTACACCTTC.

V gene TRBV20-1 combines with J gene TRBJ2-1, with D possibly being TRBD2 (5 bases). Germline lookup yields CDR1 DFQATT and CDR2 SNEGSKA (reference sequence). V lost 2 bases to trimming and J lost 7 bases, with 6 bases between them. This CDR3 is built from 11 residues. DNA for the CDR3: TGCAGTGCTAGACCGGGGAATGAGCAGTTCTTC. The encoded protein is CSARPGNEQFF.

Concerning this clone itself: A junction end diverges from the germline sequence, so it may reflect a read error. The chain is built from TRBV7-7 and TRBJ2-5; 8 positions match TRBD1. Germline values: CDR1 SSHAT, CDR2 FNYEAQ (reference sequence). The length of the CDR3 is 15 residues. The CDR3 DNA is TGTGCTAGCAGCCTCGGGACAGGCCCCCAAGAGACCCAGTACTTC. Translation gives CASSLGTGPQETQYF.

This sequence joins TRBV28 and TRBJ1-5; weak D call: TRBD1 (6 bases). The V end was cut by 5 bases, the J end by 6 bases, with 17 bases between. The germline V gene has CDR1 MDHEN and CDR2 SYDVKM. The CDR3 length is 15 residues. CDR3 in amino acids: CASSLNRVRRQPQHF. CDR3 bases: TGTGCCAGCAGTCTTAACAGGGTACGACGTCAGCCCCAGCATTTT.

This chain uses TRBV2 with TRBJ1-1; D is unclear. Trimming shortened V by 10 bases and J by 6 bases, and 12 bases separated the two germline ends. Per the germline V gene, CDR1 is SNHLY and CDR2 is FYNNEI. This CDR3 contains 11 residues. CDR3 residues: CANLEGAEAFF. CDR3 DNA: TGTGCCAACTTAGAGGGTGCTGAAGCTTTCTTT.

The V gene is TRBV6-1, the J gene TRBJ1-5, with D possibly TRBD1 on 6 matching bases. V was clipped by 2 bases and J by 4 bases, with 9 bases between them. CDR3 length: 14 residues. Germline V gene sequence: CDR1 MNHNS, CDR2 SASEGT. As DNA, the CDR3 is TGTGCCAGCAGTGAACTAACAGGGAATCAGCCCCAGCATTTT. It specifies CASSELTGNQPQHF.

This clone was found a few times. The rearrangement joins TRBV5-1 to TRBJ1-1; D is possibly TRBD1 (6 bases). Germline lookup yields CDR1 SGHRS and CDR2 YFSETQ. This CDR3 comprises 15 residues. V gave up 0 bases and J gave up 1 base, with 10 bases separating them. The CDR3 coding sequence is TGCGCCAGCAGCTTGGAGGGGGGGACGAACACTGAAGCTTTCTTT. Residues: CASSLEGGTNTEAFF. Full variable domain (missing parts from reference TRBV5-1 and TRBJ1-1): KAGVTQTPRYLIKTRGQQVTLSCSPISGHRSVSWYQQTPGQGLQFLFEYFSETQRNKGNFPGRFSGRQFSNSRSEMNVSTLELGDSALYLCASSLEGGTNTEAFFGQGTRLTVV.

The chain combines TRBV3-1 (or the pseudogene TRBV3-2) with TRBJ2-1; 7 positions agree with TRBD2. V shed 4 bases, J shed 5 bases, and the junction held 11 bases outside the gene matches. The CDR3 is 16 residues long. Germline V gene lookup returns CDR1 LGHDT and CDR2 YNNKEL (reference sequence). The CDR3 loop is CASSPSRVGGDNEQFF. The CDR3 DNA sequence: TGTGCCAGCAGCCCCTCTAGGGTGGGAGGGGACAATGAGCAGTTCTTC.

The V call is TRBV19, the J call TRBJ2-1; 7 bases line up with TRBD2. Trimming removed 6 bases from V and 5 bases from J; junction bases left unmatched: 4. The CDR3 consists of 13 residues. CDR1 is LNHDA, CDR2 SQIVND, per germline (reference sequence). CDR3 nucleotide sequence: TGTGCCAGTAGCCGGGACTACCACAATGAGCAGTTCTTC. Protein sequence: CASSRDYHNEQFF. The entire variable domain, with the rest obtained from reference TRBV19 and TRBJ2-1, is as follows: DGGITQSPKYLFRKEGQNVTLSCEQNLNHDAMYWYRQDPGQGLRLIYYSQIVNDFQKGDIAEGYSVSREKKESFPLTVTSAQKNPTAFYLCASSRDYHNEQFFGPGTRLTVL.

This rearrangement joins TRBV10-3 to TRBJ1-2; D gene ambiguous. In germline, CDR1 is ENHRY, CDR2 SYGVKD. The ends were cut back, 1 base at V and 2 bases at J, with 8 bases in the middle. CDR3 length: 14 amino acids. CDR3 residues: CAISEWSVNYGYTF. The CDR3 nucleotides read TGTGCCATCAGTGAGTGGTCGGTGAACTATGGCTACACCTTC.

This sequence joins TRBV2 and TRBJ1-2; no firm D call. The CDR3 runs to 13 residues. Per germline, CDR1 SNHLY and CDR2 FYNNEI. V gave up 6 bases and J gave up 8 bases, with 16 bases separating them. The CDR3 is CASSDTPRQGYTF. In DNA, the CDR3 is TGTGCCAGCAGCGATACTCCCCGCCAAGGCTACACCTTC. Full variable domain (missing parts from reference TRBV2 and TRBJ1-2): EPEVTQTPSHQVTQMGQEVILRCVPISNHLYFYWYRQILGQKVEFLVSFYNNEISEKSEIFDDQFSVERPDGSNFTLKIRSTKLEDSAMYFCASSDTPRQGYTFGSGTRLTVV.

This chain connects TRBV5-1 to TRBJ2-2, with D tentatively TRBD1 (5 bases). The germline CDR1 and CDR2 sequences are SGHRS and YFSETQ. The CDR3 is 16 amino acids. V was cut by 0 bases and J by 3 bases, with 12 bases left in between. The CDR3 coding sequence is TGCGCCAGCAGCTTGGTTATCGTCAGGGACACCGGGGAGCTGTTTTTT. Translating it yields CASSLVIVRDTGELFF.

This chain links TRBV2 with TRBJ2-1, with D unresolved. Between the trimmed V and J ends, which lost 5 bases and 6 bases, there was a span of 5 bases. From germline, CDR1 is SNHLY and CDR2 FYNNEI. The CDR3 runs 11 residues. This CDR3 is CASSPGNEQFF. The CDR3 DNA reads TGTGCCAGCAGTCCCGGCAATGAGCAGTTCTTC.